This TCR beta chain was obtained from a study of shared clonotypes between healthy human individuals. Study background: Contributing individuals were a couple of females and a few males aged 18 to 49.

V lost 4 bases to trimming and J lost 4 bases; unmatched junction nucleotides: 7. This CDR3 contains 15 residues. Looked up from germline, CDR1 is MNHEY and CDR2 is SVGAGI. This table comes from immunoSEQ multiplex PCR, and its TCRdb copy is limited to in-frame clones, with some not included. The table has millions of clones, 90% to 95% seen once. The chain is built from TRBV6-5 and TRBJ1-1, with TRBD1 matching over 9 bases. What was sequenced was naive CD4+ T cells sorted from blood. Subset indicated: CD45RA+ positively selected. This clonotype was sampled from a man aged 18 to 30 in good health. CDR3 in amino acids: CASSSSDRGGTEAFF. The CDR3 region has the DNA TGTGCCAGCAGTTCGTCGGACAGGGGCGGCACTGAAGCTTTCTTT.